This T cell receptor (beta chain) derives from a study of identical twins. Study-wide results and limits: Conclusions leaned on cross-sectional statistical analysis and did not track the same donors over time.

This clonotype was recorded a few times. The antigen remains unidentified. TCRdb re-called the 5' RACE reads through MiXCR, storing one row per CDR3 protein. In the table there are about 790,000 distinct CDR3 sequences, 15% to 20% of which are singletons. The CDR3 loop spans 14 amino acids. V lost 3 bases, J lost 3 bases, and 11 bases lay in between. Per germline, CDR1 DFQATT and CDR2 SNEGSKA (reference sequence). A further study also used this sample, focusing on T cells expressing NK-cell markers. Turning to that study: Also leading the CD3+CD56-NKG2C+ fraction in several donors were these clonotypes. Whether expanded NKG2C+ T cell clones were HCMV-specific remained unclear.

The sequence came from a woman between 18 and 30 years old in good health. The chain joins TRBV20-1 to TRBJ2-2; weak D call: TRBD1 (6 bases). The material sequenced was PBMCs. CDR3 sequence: CSASQGPHTGELFF. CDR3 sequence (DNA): TGCAGTGCTAGTCAGGGGCCGCACACCGGGGAGCTGTTTTTT.